The rows below give T cell receptor beta chains drawn from one sample of a study of blood T cell repertoires in COVID-19. Sequencing was performed with immunoSEQ multiplex PCR; in TCRdb, only in-frame clones are kept and a portion is missing. The data hold about 82,000 clones, with 75% to 90% observed a single time. The sequenced sample was PBMCs or T cells enriched from blood (not recorded which). Receptor source: a woman aged 45-59 years with acute COVID-19. Both conserved end residues are trimmed from each CDR3.

v_call cdr3_aa
TRBV27 ASSRLAGGSRETQY
TRBV11-2 ASSLEGASTDTQY
TRBV7-9 ASSLGGGRSPLH
TRBV24-1 ATSKNRAQETQY
TRBV28 ASSLYAGENEQY
TRBV6-6 ASSSSGGGELF
TRBV15 ATSRTGGVETQY
TRBV25-1 ASSVQGLDSPLH
TRBV19 ASSLESPGYNEQF
TRBV19 ASRIDRLNTEAF
TRBV30 AWSVNSYNEQF
TRBV2 ASTPGPGLQETQY
TRBV9 ASNKVLTGEQF
TRBV9 ASSVEIGEGTEAF
TRBV7-8 ASSGPNQPQH
TRBV5-4 ASSLAFRGPDTEAF
TRBV4-2 ASSRLTGGNQPQH
TRBV5-1 ASSWTGTDTEAF
TRBV14 ASSQELAGEPGGELF
TRBV19 ASRLQGAEGSPLH
TRBV24-1 ATSDLRQNIQY
TRBV4-1 ASSPQQSTSGRPTGELF
TRBV30 AWSVGGNQPQH
TRBV25-1 ASVWGENYNEQF
TRBV3-1/TRBV3-2 ASSQDLYRENNEQF
TRBV6-2/TRBV6-3 ASRPGQSNYGYT
TRBV3-1/TRBV3-2 ASSQKPSGGFNEKLF
TRBV30 AWIHGGNYGYT
TRBV6-5 ASQARGSTEAF
TRBV27 ASSFNYNEQF
TRBV12-3/TRBV12-4 ASRRQGSYGYT
TRBV7-2 ASSLVRGAGDIQY
TRBV14 ASSRRVPQH
TRBV7-8 ASSFLGTLYEQY
TRBV18 ASSTADNEQF
TRBV4-1 ASSQDDRETYQPQH
TRBV7-2 ASSLWGRDQPQH
TRBV6-5 ASRRTVNTEAF
TRBV25-1 ASSDSWGPQY
TRBV11-3 ASRRQGGGGDTQY
TRBV15 ATSRALANYGYT
TRBV9 ASSVSDSNYGYT
TRBV5-1 ASSGPGLGAEGEQF
TRBV2 ASSDILAGSSGTGELF
TRBV21-1 ASSKGGVWGNLTYEQY
TRBV5-1 ASSLTGTNQPQH
TRBV5-1 ASSFRLTGVYGYT
TRBV14 ASSQDSYSPLH
TRBV5-4 ASSSGTSGTHEQY
TRBV27 ASSLPRGFNNSPLH
TRBV7-9 ASSLRQGYGYT
TRBV27 ASSSGQGAFTEAF
TRBV7-9 ASSSTSYGYT
TRBV7-3 ASRTGPNTEAF
TRBV5-1 ASSAGQQGNTGELF
TRBV18 ASSPLAGANGELF
TRBV5-1 ASSLDGLPGSYNEQF
TRBV2 ASSDPTASEQY